This passage covers 6 T cell receptor beta chains from one sample sequenced in a study of T cells in Graves' hyperthyroidism and ophthalmopathy. Amplification yielded TCR beta CDR3 regions, with RNA transcripts as the source. First-round RT-PCR targeting the TCR CDR3 was performed with the HTBI primer set. TCRdb ran MiXCR on the multiplex PCR reads and lists one entry per CDR3 protein. Among under 750,000 distinct CDR3 sequences listed, around a sixth were seen once. Sequenced input: blood. These receptors were collected from a woman between 50 and 59 years old with Graves' hyperthyroidism that later progressed to Graves' ophthalmopathy.

This clonotype has just a few counts. The J gene is TRBJ1-6, the V gene TRBV5-1, with D unresolved. Germline assignment: CDR1 SGHRS and CDR2 YFSETQ. The CDR3 runs 16 residues. Trimming left V 2 bases short and J 5 bases short, with 14 bases between. The CDR3 region has the DNA TGCGCCAGCAGCTTTAGTTCCTCGGGGAATAATTCACCCCTCCACTTT. Its translation is CASSFSSSGNNSPLHF.

The rearrangement links TRBV19 to TRBJ1-4; no clear D. There are 15 residues in the CDR3. Germline-derived CDR1 and CDR2 are LNHDA and SQIVND (reference sequence). Trimming left V 1 base short and J 3 bases short, with 9 bases between. The CDR3 DNA reads TGTGCCAGTAGTATAGGCTGGAGGCCTAATGAAAAACTGTTTTTT. Its translation is CASSIGWRPNEKLFF.

CDR3 DNA sequence: TGTGCCAGCAGTTCGGGGAACGGCTACACCTTC. It yields the protein CASSSGNGYTF. The chain links TRBV12-3 or TRBV12-4 to TRBJ1-2; D gene uncertain. The V gene lost 4 bases and the J gene lost 8 bases, with 8 bases spanning the gap. The CDR3 has 11 amino acids.

This clonotype has more than one count but fewer than ten. V and J are TRBV10-3 and TRBJ1-1; TRBD1 is a possible D gene (5 bases). The germline CDR1 and CDR2 sequences are ENHRY and SYGVKD. V dropped 10 bases and J dropped 4 bases, with 16 bases sitting between them. The CDR3 has 13 amino acids. CDR3 protein: CATALGGSTEAFF. In nucleotides, the CDR3 is TGTGCCACCGCTCTGGGGGGGAGCACTGAAGCTTTCTTT.

In this sample, this clonotype turned up many times. The chain couples TRBV5-1 to TRBJ2-3, with no clear D. Trimming shortened V by 6 bases and J by 0 bases, and 11 bases separated the two germline ends. CDR3 length: 14 residues. Looked up from germline, CDR1 is SGHRS and CDR2 is YFSETQ. This chain's CDR3 is CASNEQTSTDTQYF. The CDR3 nucleotides are TGCGCCAGCAACGAACAAACTAGCACAGATACGCAGTATTTT.

In this sample, this clonotype turned up once. The chain carries TRBV24-1 and TRBJ2-2, with D possibly being TRBD2 (6 bases). With 9 bases removed from V and 4 bases from J, the gap between germline ends came to 8 bases. Germline values: CDR1 KGHDR, CDR2 SFDVKD. CDR3 size: 12 residues. The CDR3 loop reads CATAGGTGELFF. The CDR3 coding sequence is TGTGCCACCGCCGGGGGCACCGGGGAGCTGTTTTTT.